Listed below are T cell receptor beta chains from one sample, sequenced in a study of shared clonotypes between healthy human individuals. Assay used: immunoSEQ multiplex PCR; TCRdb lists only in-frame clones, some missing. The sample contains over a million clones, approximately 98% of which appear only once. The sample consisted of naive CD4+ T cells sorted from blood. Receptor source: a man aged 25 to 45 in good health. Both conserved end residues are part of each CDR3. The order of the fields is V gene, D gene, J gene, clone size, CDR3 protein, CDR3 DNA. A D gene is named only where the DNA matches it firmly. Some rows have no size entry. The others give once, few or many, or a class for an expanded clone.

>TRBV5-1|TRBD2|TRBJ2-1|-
CASSQLAGGYNEQFF
TGCGCCAGCAGCCAACTAGCGGGAGGATACAATGAGCAGTTCTTC
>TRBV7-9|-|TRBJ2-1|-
CASSLAGGTDNEQFF
TGTGCCAGCAGCTTAGCGGGAGGCACAGACAATGAGCAGTTCTTC
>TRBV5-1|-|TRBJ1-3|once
CASRQMPADDTIYF
TGCGCCAGCAGACAGATGCCCGCGGACGACACCATATATTTT
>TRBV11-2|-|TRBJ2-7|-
CASSPDSIGEQYF
TGTGCCAGCTCACCCGACAGTATAGGCGAGCAGTACTTC
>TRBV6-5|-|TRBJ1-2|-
CASSYSGVHGYTF
TGTGCCAGCAGTTACTCAGGGGTACATGGCTACACCTTC
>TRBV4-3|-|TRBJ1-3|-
CASSQEVGPGNTIYF
TGCGCCAGCAGCCAAGAAGTAGGGCCTGGAAACACCATATATTTT
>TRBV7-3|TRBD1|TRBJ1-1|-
CASSPGGQGARAFF
TGTGCCAGCAGCCCCGGGGGGCAGGGGGCAAGGGCTTTCTTT
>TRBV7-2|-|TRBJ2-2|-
CASSRPADTGELFF
TGTGCCAGCAGCCGGCCAGCGGACACCGGGGAGCTGTTTTTT
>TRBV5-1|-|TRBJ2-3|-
CASSPRPQSDTQYF
TGCGCCAGCAGCCCGAGACCCCAATCAGATACGCAGTATTTT
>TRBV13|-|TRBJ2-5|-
CASSRQGGAQETQYF
TGTGCCAGCAGCAGACAGGGAGGCGCACAAGAGACCCAGTACTTC
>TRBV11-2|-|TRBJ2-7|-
CASRHKLGTSYEQYF
TGTGCCAGCAGGCATAAATTGGGGACCTCCTACGAGCAGTACTTC
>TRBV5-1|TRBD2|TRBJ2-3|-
CASSLIGRSTDTQYF
TGCGCCAGCAGCTTGATCGGGAGGAGCACAGATACGCAGTATTTT